The present T cell receptor (beta chain) was sequenced within a study of blood T cell repertoires in COVID-19. In the source study's methods: It was from reference gene primer amplification that nucleated cell counts were estimated. Produced via immunoSEQ multiplex PCR; TCRdb's table is partial and in-frame only. V, J and clone size reflect that table, while D and trimming were determined from the DNA. The sample consists of 95,000 to 100,000 clones, about 87% of them appearing once. Seattle cases were enrolled at active infection and followed longitudinally. The specimen sequenced was peripheral blood. The source is a human donor with COVID-19, enrolled during active disease. The donor label of this sample is uncertain.

For the CDR3, the DNA is TGTGCCAGCAGTTCCCTCACGGGTTGGGGCAATCAGCCCCAGCATTTT. Translating it yields CASSSLTGWGNQPQHF. The rearrangement links TRBV6-5 to TRBJ1-5; D gene unclear. The CDR3 length is 16 residues. Germline V gene data show CDR1 as MNHEY and CDR2 as SVGAGI. V was clipped by 4 bases and J by 2 bases, with 15 bases between them.